The 29 T cell receptor beta chains listed next were all sequenced from one sample in a study of shared clonotypes between healthy human individuals. TCRdb's table, derived via immunoSEQ multiplex PCR, lists solely in-frame clones and lacks some. The sample shows about 520,000 clones, approximately 84% of them seen only once. Sequenced input: PBMCs. Every receptor here comes from a woman between 40 and 50 years old in good health. Some clones in this sample may be carry-over from other donors' samples.

This clone was recorded many times. Other DNA sequences in this specimen translate into the identical CDR3. This chain joins TRBV6-6 and TRBJ2-1; 9 nucleotides line up with TRBD2. With 2 bases clipped from V and 11 bases from J, the junction kept 10 bases outside the gene matches. Germline CDR1 reads MNHNY; CDR2 reads SVGAGI (reference sequence). This CDR3 has 15 residues. In DNA form, the CDR3 reads TGTGCCAGCAGTTACGTGGGTCTAGCGGGACTTCAGCAGTTCTTC. Translated, it gives CASSYVGLAGLQQFF.

This chain connects TRBV4-2 to TRBJ1-2; D possibly corresponds to TRBD1 (5 bases). V was pared by 8 bases and J by 4 bases, with 17 bases between. In germline, CDR1 is LGHNA, CDR2 YNFKEQ. The CDR3 sequence is 14 residues long. The CDR3 here is CASQVGQGTYGYTF. The CDR3 DNA reads TGTGCCAGCCAAGTAGGGCAGGGTACCTATGGCTACACCTTC.

Worth noting for this clone: This likely stems from a read error, as it lies one base from a far larger clone. The V and J genes are TRBV7-2 and TRBJ2-5, with 9 bases fitting TRBD2. The J call may be wrong; the DNA end is better matched by TRBJ2-7. The CDR3 contains 13 residues. Germline-derived CDR1 and CDR2 are SGHTA and FQGNSA. CDR3 coding DNA: TGTGCCAGCAGCTCAGCGGGAGGTGTCGAGCAGTACTTC. It translates to CASSSAGGVEQYF.

The CDR3 DNA reads TGTGCCTGGAACAAAGGGACAGCTGACACTGAAGCTTTCTTT. It yields the protein CAWNKGTADTEAFF. The chain joins TRBV30 to TRBJ1-1; 7 nucleotides agree with TRBD1. Germline V gene data show CDR1 as GTSNPN and CDR2 as SVGIG (reference sequence). The CDR3 length is 14 residues. V shed 4 bases, J shed 3 bases, and the junction held 8 bases outside the gene matches.

This clone was recorded a few times. The chain has TRBV6-6 and TRBJ2-1; 9 bases map to TRBD1. Germline V gene sequence: CDR1 MNHNY, CDR2 SVGAGI (reference sequence). The V segment lost 0 bases and the J segment 12 bases; nucleotides outside the gene matches: 12. This CDR3 is built from 16 residues. Here the CDR3 reads CASSYSERTGDGVQFF. In DNA, the CDR3 is TGTGCCAGCAGTTACTCCGAGAGGACAGGGGACGGGGTGCAGTTCTTC.

The V gene is TRBV5-1, the J gene TRBJ2-7, with D possibly TRBD1 on 6 matching bases. V was pared by 4 bases and J by 6 bases, with 17 bases between. From germline, CDR1 is SGHRS and CDR2 YFSETQ. The CDR3 spans 14 residues. CDR3 in amino acids: CASSGDTSLPEQYF. In DNA form, the CDR3 reads TGCGCCAGCAGCGGGGACACCTCCCTCCCCGAGCAGTACTTC.

Turning to this clone: A single base is all that separates this from a far larger clone, so a read error is likely. This sample also contains other DNA sequences that code for the same CDR3. The chain is built from TRBV28 and TRBJ2-6; D tentatively reads TRBD1 or TRBD2 (5 bases each). CDR3 length: 17 residues. Germline CDR1 MDHEN, CDR2 SYDVKM. CDR3 protein: CASSFGAAYSGANVLTF. The DNA for the CDR3 is TGCGCCAGCAGTTTCGGGGCAGCCTACTCTGGGGCCAACGTCCTGACTTTC.

The chain has TRBV10-3 and TRBJ2-7; maybe TRBD1 (6 bases). With 0 bases removed from V and 5 bases from J, the gap between germline ends came to 11 bases. The germline V gene encodes CDR1 ENHRY and CDR2 SYGVKD. This CDR3 contains 14 residues. CDR3 sequence reads: CAISESPGDDEQYF. The CDR3 DNA follows: TGTGCCATCAGTGAGTCCCCAGGGGACGACGAGCAGTACTTC.

The J gene is TRBJ1-2, the V gene TRBV30; D is undetermined. CDR3 length: 16 amino acids. Germline V gene sequence: CDR1 GTSNPN, CDR2 SVGIG (reference sequence). Trimming removed 0 bases from V and 8 bases from J, with 22 bases in between. CDR3 residues: CAWSVMGGSDYLGYTF. The DNA for the CDR3 is TGTGCCTGGAGTGTAATGGGCGGCTCCGACTATTTAGGCTACACCTTC.

In this sample, this clone turned up once. This sequence joins TRBV30 and TRBJ2-2, with D unresolved. CDR1 GTSNPN and CDR2 SVGIG come from the germline V gene (reference sequence). The CDR3 sequence is 14 residues long. Trimming left V 4 bases short and J 7 bases short, with 16 bases between. The CDR3 DNA sequence: TGTGCCTGGACTGGGTCAGTGACGAACGGGGAGCTGTTTTTT. It translates to CAWTGSVTNGELFF.

On this clone: Since a far larger clone is one base different, this is likely a read error. The same CDR3 can be traced to other DNA sequences in this sample. The chain links TRBV6-5 to TRBJ2-1; 10 positions agree with TRBD2. This CDR3 is built from 15 residues. CDR1 is MNHEY, CDR2 SVGAGI, per germline. The DNA of the CDR3 is TGTGCAAGCAGTTACGGACTAGCGGCGTGGAATGAGCAGTTCTTC. Translated: CASSYGLAAWNEQFF.

The rearrangement links TRBV6-4 to TRBJ2-3, with 10 bases matching TRBD2. The CDR3 totals 15 residues. Germline values: CDR1 MRHNA, CDR2 SNTAGT. Trimming removed 3 bases from V and 2 bases from J; junction bases left unmatched: 2. The CDR3 coding sequence is TGTGCCAGCAGTGAAGCGGGAGGGCCCACAGATACGCAGTATTTT. Amino acid sequence: CASSEAGGPTDTQYF.

A remark on this clone: Since a much larger clone is just one base distant, this may be a read error. Lacking the conserved final phenylalanine or tryptophan, this CDR3 likely reflects a read error. The gene calls are TRBV7-9 and TRBJ2-3, with TRBD2 matching over 12 bases. J gave up 6 bases and V 5 bases, and 3 bases lay outside the gene matches. The CDR3 covers 14 residues. The germline V gene encodes CDR1 SEHNR and CDR2 FQNEAQ (reference sequence). The DNA of the CDR3 is TGTGCCAGCAGCGCTAGCGGGAGGGGGGATACGCAGTATCTT. This encodes CASSASGRGDTQYL.

V and J are TRBV19 and TRBJ1-5; TRBD1 is a possible D gene (5 bases). Per the germline V gene, CDR1 is LNHDA and CDR2 is SQIVND (reference sequence). CDR3 length: 17 amino acids. V was clipped by 6 bases and J by 3 bases, with 21 bases between them. The CDR3 reads CASSTQGVTTYNQPQHF. CDR3 coding DNA: TGTGCCAGTAGCACCCAAGGGGTAACGACTTACAATCAGCCCCAGCATTTT.

Details on this clone: A single base is all that separates this from a far larger clone, so a read error is likely. This rearrangement joins TRBV30 to TRBJ2-5, with 8 bases lining up with TRBD2. The DNA end is more similar to TRBJ2-7, so the J call may be wrong. This CDR3 has 14 residues. CDR1 is GTSNPN and CDR2 is SVGIG in the germline V gene (reference sequence). The CDR3, as DNA: TGTGCCTGGAGACCACTAGCGGCTGCCTACGAGCAGTACTTC. This translates into CAWRPLAAAYEQYF.

J is TRBJ2-7 and V is TRBV27; TRBD2 matches at 12 bases. V lost 4 bases, J lost 4 bases, and 11 bases stayed unmatched. The CDR3 contains 17 residues. CDR1 and CDR2 from the germline V gene are MNHEY and SMNVEV (reference sequence). The CDR3 coding sequence is TGTGCCAGCAGTTCTAACCCTAGCGGGAGGGCCACTTACGAGCAGTACTTC. Its protein is CASSSNPSGRATYEQYF.

The chain combines TRBV6-1 with TRBJ2-2; possibly TRBD1 or TRBD2 for D (5 bases each). CDR3 length: 13 residues. Germline values: CDR1 MNHNS, CDR2 SASEGT. V dropped 4 bases and J dropped 4 bases, with 7 bases sitting between them. CDR3 sequence (DNA): TGTGCCAGCAGTGTGGGGGTCACCGGGGAGCTGTTTTTT. Residues: CASSVGVTGELFF.

Worth noting for this clone: It is likely a read error: a sequence one base away is far more abundant. V is TRBV28 and J is TRBJ1-5; perhaps TRBD1 as D (5 bases). Germline V CDR1 and CDR2: MDHEN, SYDVKM. The CDR3 is 16 residues long. CDR3 bases: TGTGCCAGCAGTTTAGAGTTGGGGGACGGTAATCAGCACCAGCATTTT. It translates to CASSLELGDGNQHQHF.

The V and J genes are TRBV19 and TRBJ2-3; D not resolved. Trimming shortened V by 1 base and J by 5 bases, and 7 bases separated the two germline ends. This CDR3 has 13 residues. Germline-derived CDR1 and CDR2 are LNHDA and SQIVND (reference sequence). In nucleotides, the CDR3 is TGTGCCAGTAGTATAGTATCCTTAGATACGCAGTATTTT. Translation: CASSIVSLDTQYF. The variable domain in full, with the rest retrieved from reference TRBV19 and TRBJ2-3, is DGGITQSPKYLFRKEGQNVTLSCEQNLNHDAMYWYRQDPGQGLRLIYYSQIVNDFQKGDIAEGYSVSREKKESFPLTVTSAQKNPTAFYLCASSIVSLDTQYFGPGTRLTVL.

Points on this clone: One base separates it from a far larger clone, so it is likely a read error. The identical CDR3 is also encoded by other nucleotide sequences in the sample. The chain is built from TRBV7-9 and TRBJ2-5; D possibly corresponds to TRBD2 (6 bases). Between the trimmed V and J ends, which lost 5 bases and 6 bases, there was a span of 19 bases. CDR1 and CDR2 (germline): SEHNR, FQNEAQ (reference sequence). The CDR3 consists of 15 residues. The DNA of the CDR3 is TGTGCCAGCAGCAAACTAGCTGACGTTATAAAGACCCAGTACTTC. Translating gives CASSKLADVIKTQYF.

This chain uses TRBV19 with TRBJ1-5; a possible D gene is TRBD1 (5 bases). CDR1 is LNHDA and CDR2 is SQIVND in the germline V gene (reference sequence). Trimming took 7 bases from V and 9 from J, leaving 16 bases between them. The CDR3 covers 13 residues. CDR3 in amino acids: CASTAGAVRPQHF. The CDR3 DNA reads as TGTGCCAGTACGGCTGGGGCGGTGCGGCCCCAGCATTTT.

V usage is TRBV7-9 and J usage is TRBJ2-5; 7 bases fit TRBD2. The CDR3 covers 12 residues. J gave up 4 bases and V 5 bases, and 1 base lay outside the gene matches. Germline assignment: CDR1 SEHNR and CDR2 FQNEAQ (reference sequence). Written as DNA, the CDR3 is TGTGCCAGCAGCCGGGGGGTAGAGACCCAGTACTTC. Protein product: CASSRGVETQYF.

The chain uses TRBV28 and TRBJ2-7; the D call may be TRBD1 or TRBD2 (5 bases each). V dropped 7 bases and J dropped 3 bases, with 16 bases sitting between them. CDR3 size: 14 residues. Germline values: CDR1 MDHEN, CDR2 SYDVKM. DNA of the CDR3: TGTGCCAGCACCCCTCCCGGGGCGGTCTACGAGCAGTACTTC. It specifies CASTPPGAVYEQYF.

The J gene is TRBJ2-5, the V gene TRBV7-2; D tentatively reads TRBD1 or TRBD2 (5 bases each). V lost 3 bases and J 5 bases, leaving 10 bases between the germline ends. CDR1 SGHTA and CDR2 FQGNSA come from the germline V gene. The CDR3 runs to 13 residues. CDR3 in amino acids: CASSFNRDETQYF. The CDR3 region has the DNA TGTGCCAGCAGCTTTAACCGGGACGAGACCCAGTACTTC.

V is TRBV7-2 and J is TRBJ2-2; no firm D call. CDR1 and CDR2 (germline): SGHTA, FQGNSA. Deletions cut 3 bases from V and 0 bases from J, with 5 bases between. This CDR3 has 14 amino acids. The CDR3 DNA sequence: TGTGCCAGCAGCTTCGGAGCGAACACCGGGGAGCTGTTTTTT. Translating gives CASSFGANTGELFF.

The V and J genes are TRBV29-1 and TRBJ2-1; TRBD2 aligns across 10 bases. The ends lost 7 bases at V and 5 bases at J; junction bases unmatched: 8. Germline V CDR1 and CDR2: SQVTM, ANQGSEA. There are 14 residues in the CDR3. The CDR3 is CSASTSGINNEQFF. In DNA form, the CDR3 reads TGCAGCGCTAGCACTAGCGGGATTAACAATGAGCAGTTCTTC.

The J gene is TRBJ1-4, the V gene TRBV2; D remains unclear. There are 14 residues in the CDR3. The germline gives CDR1 SNHLY, CDR2 FYNNEI. V lost 5 bases, J lost 2 bases, and 9 bases lay in between. The CDR3 loop reads CASSRLTTNEKLFF. Written as DNA, the CDR3 is TGTGCCAGCAGTCGGCTGACTACTAATGAAAAACTGTTTTTT. The full variable domain, completed using reference TRBV2 and TRBJ1-4, is EPEVTQTPSHQVTQMGQEVILRCVPISNHLYFYWYRQILGQKVEFLVSFYNNEISEKSEIFDDQFSVERPDGSNFTLKIRSTKLEDSAMYFCASSRLTTNEKLFFGSGTQLSVL.

This sequence joins TRBV2 and TRBJ1-1; 8 nucleotides align to TRBD1. Losses at the gene ends were 0 bases for V and 1 base for J; bases not matched to a gene: 10. Germline lookup yields CDR1 SNHLY and CDR2 FYNNEI. The CDR3 has 18 amino acids. The CDR3 spells CASSEASPTGAQNTEAFF. The CDR3 DNA is TGTGCCAGCAGTGAAGCGAGCCCGACAGGGGCCCAGAACACTGAAGCTTTCTTT.

The gene calls are TRBV4-3 and TRBJ2-2, with D possibly matching TRBD2 (6 bases). The V end was cut by 1 base, the J end by 8 bases, with 17 bases between. CDR1 and CDR2 (germline): LGHNA, YSLEER. The CDR3 runs 16 residues. The DNA of the CDR3 is TGCGCCAGCAGCCAAGTCGGGGGTAGGTCTGCGGGGGAGCTGTTTTTT. Residues: CASSQVGGRSAGELFF.